This T cell receptor (beta chain) was observed in a study of T-cell reconstitution after alpha-beta-depleted transplantation in children (TCRdb year 2016). A note on the overall study: Using TCR repertoire profiling, the study followed T-cell immune reconstitution in a quantitative way in children after TCRalphabeta/CD19-depleted allogeneic hematopoietic cell transplantation.

General study outcomes and caveats: Over subsequent months, a decline in hyperexpanded clone frequencies was noted, and after one year, T-cell counts and TCRbeta diversity were mostly ascribed to newly produced T cells. The high TCRbeta diversity at day 60 in some patients was ascribed to recipient T cells and intrathymic progenitors that had survived conditioning. About two months after transplant, the apparently early recovery of alphabetaT-cell counts reportedly depended on just several hundred clones that had expanded rapidly and came from non-depleted graft cells.

The treatment or condition label here, explained by the study, means: allogeneic hematopoietic cell transplantation with graft depleted of TCRalphabeta T cells and CD19 B cells. The transplant recipients were children given TCRalphabeta/CD19-depleted allogeneic hematopoietic cell grafts. This clonotype came up many times. Its target antigen remains unknown. The input lacks base qualities; no much larger clone sits a single base away. The trim is 2 bases for V and 5 bases for J, with a gap of 11 bases between the germline ends. The CDR3 contains 14 residues, cysteine and phenylalanine counted. Only the CDR3 part of the read is kept: 42 bases, read in frame from the first base. CDR1 and CDR2 are drawn from the germline V gene: MRHNA, SNTAGT. The method behind the library was PCR. Sequencing was carried out with an Illumina HiSeq 2500. TCR libraries were prepared with molecular barcoding, using unique molecular identifiers to normalize TCRbeta repertoire quantification. TCRdb itself trimmed the public reads at Q25 with fastp, ran MiXCR and retained productive beta chains. Every entry covers one CDR3 protein and lists the most common genes and DNA from its rows. This sample has around 210,000 distinct CDR3 sequences in its table, and around 7% of those were observed once. The ten largest account for approximately 6% of the sample.

This receptor chain uses TRBV6-4 and TRBJ2-3, with the D gene call left open. The sample consisted of PBMCs, taken before TCRalphabeta/CD19-depleted stem cell transplant. This clonotype originated in a boy younger than 10 with acute lymphoblastic leukemia, due to receive a stem cell transplant. The CDR3 here reads CASSDGSYGDTQYF. The nucleotides are TGTGCCAGCAGTGACGGGTCTTATGGAGATACGCAGTATTTT.